This TCR beta chain was retrieved from a study of blood T cell repertoires in COVID-19. The CDR3 covers 12 residues. Germline loops: CDR1 LNHDA, CDR2 SQIVND (reference sequence). The V gene end was trimmed by 4 bases and the J gene end by 5 bases; junction bases not matched to a gene: 1. Here immunoSEQ multiplex PCR was the method, and the copy in TCRdb shows in-frame clones only, minus some. The table has about 150,000 clones, about 90% seen once. The sequence derives from a man aged 50 to 59 with acute or convalescent COVID-19. The chain links TRBV19 to TRBJ1-2, with 7 bases fitting TRBD1. The sample comprised peripheral blood. The CDR3 protein is CASSTGQYGYTF. In nucleotides, the CDR3 is TGTGCCAGTAGTACGGGACAGTATGGCTACACCTTC.